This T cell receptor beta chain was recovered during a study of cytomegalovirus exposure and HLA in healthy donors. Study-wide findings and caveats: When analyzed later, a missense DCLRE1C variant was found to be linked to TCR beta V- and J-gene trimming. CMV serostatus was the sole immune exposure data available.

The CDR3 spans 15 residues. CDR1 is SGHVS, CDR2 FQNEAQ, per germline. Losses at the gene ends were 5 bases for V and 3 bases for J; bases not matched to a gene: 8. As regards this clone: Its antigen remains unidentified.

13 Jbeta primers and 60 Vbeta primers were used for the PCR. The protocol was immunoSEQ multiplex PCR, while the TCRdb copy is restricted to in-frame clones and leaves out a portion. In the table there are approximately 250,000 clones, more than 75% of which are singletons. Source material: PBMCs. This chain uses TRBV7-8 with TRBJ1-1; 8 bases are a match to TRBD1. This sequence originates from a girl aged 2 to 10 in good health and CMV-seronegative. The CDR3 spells CASSPNFRGHTEAFF. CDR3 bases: TGTGCCAGCAGCCCGAACTTCAGGGGGCACACTGAAGCTTTCTTT.